A single sample gave rise to the 17 T cell receptor beta chains below, sequenced in a study of T cell repertoires in cytomegalovirus infection. TCRdb redid the calling of the reads with MiXCR, one entry per CDR3 protein. The sample carries some 680,000 distinct CDR3 sequences, 35% to 45% recorded once. The sample consisted of PBMCs. The origin of the receptors is a human donor in good health (CMV status not recorded). Some clones in this sample may be carry-over from other donors' samples.

The rearrangement links TRBV7-9 to TRBJ2-1, with 9 bases identical to TRBD2. This CDR3 spans 15 amino acids. Germline trimming cut 2 bases from V and 4 bases from J; bases unmatched to any gene: 3. The germline V gene encodes CDR1 SEHNR and CDR2 FQNEAQ (reference sequence). The CDR3 protein is CASSLSAGGYNEQFF. In DNA, the CDR3 is TGTGCCAGCAGCTTATCAGCGGGGGGTTACAATGAGCAGTTCTTC.

This clonotype has a count of ten or more. In DNA, the CDR3 is TGTGCCAGCAGCCCACAGGGCCCTGAAGCTTTCTTT. It codes for CASSPQGPEAFF. The V and J genes are TRBV7-2 and TRBJ1-1; D is perhaps TRBD1 (6 bases). Germline loops: CDR1 SGHTA, CDR2 FQGNSA. The CDR3 totals 12 residues. The V gene lost 5 bases and the J gene lost 6 bases, with 10 bases spanning the gap.

At least ten counts were recorded for this clonotype. The chain employs TRBV7-6 and TRBJ1-1; 8 bases fit TRBD1. Germline CDR1 is SGHVS and CDR2 is FNYEAQ. CDR3 length: 16 amino acids. The ends lost 0 bases at V and 8 bases at J; junction bases unmatched: 11. The CDR3, as DNA: TGTGCCAGCAGCTTAGCCCCCGCTGACAGGGGTCAAGAAGCTTTCTTT. The encoded protein is CASSLAPADRGQEAFF.

This clonotype was picked up many times. This chain links TRBV27 with TRBJ1-3, with a possible D match to TRBD1 (6 bases). The CDR3 covers 15 residues. From germline, CDR1 is MNHEY and CDR2 SMNVEV (reference sequence). V lost 6 bases and J 0 bases, leaving 12 bases between the germline ends. This chain's CDR3 is CASRLGQHSGNTIYF. In DNA form, the CDR3 reads TGTGCCAGCAGATTAGGACAGCACTCTGGAAACACCATATATTTT.

The chain employs TRBV7-6 and TRBJ2-2; 9 bases agree with TRBD2. Germline V gives CDR1 SGHVS, CDR2 FNYEAQ. J gave up 6 bases and V 4 bases, and 3 bases lay outside the gene matches. This CDR3 has 14 residues. This chain's CDR3 is CASSSGTSSGELFF. In nucleotides, the CDR3 is TGTGCCAGCAGCTCGGGGACTAGCTCCGGGGAGCTGTTTTTT.

As concerns this clonotype: This may arise from a read error, as a much more abundant clone is one base away. The missing conserved phenylalanine or tryptophan at the end of this CDR3 makes a read error likely. V is TRBV27 and J is TRBJ2-4; 9 bases fit TRBD2. CDR1 and CDR2 (germline): MNHEY, SMNVEV (reference sequence). The CDR3 has 18 residues. Trimming removed 4 bases from V and 3 bases from J; junction bases left unmatched: 13. The CDR3 coding sequence is TGTGCCAGCAGTTCGCCCTCCCGTCTAGCGGGGAACAAAAACATTCAGTACTTA. This sequence encodes CASSSPSRLAGNKNIQYL.

This chain connects TRBV29-1 to TRBJ2-1; tentatively, D is TRBD2 (6 bases). This CDR3 region has 13 residues. V was cut by 6 bases and J by 5 bases, with 14 bases left in between. Germline V lookup: CDR1 SQVTM, CDR2 ANQGSEA. Here the CDR3 reads CSVPLTGDNEQFF. In nucleotides, the CDR3 is TGCAGCGTCCCGTTGACGGGGGACAATGAGCAGTTCTTC.

The chain links TRBV27 to TRBJ1-1, with 7 bases lining up with TRBD1. CDR3 length: 17 residues. The V segment lost 4 bases and the J segment 1 base; nucleotides outside the gene matches: 12. Germline V gene data show CDR1 as MNHEY and CDR2 as SMNVEV (reference sequence). The CDR3, as DNA: TGTGCCAGCAGTTCCAGAACAGCGACAGGGAAGAACACTGAAGCTTTCTTT. Protein sequence: CASSSRTATGKNTEAFF.

This rearrangement joins TRBV27 to TRBJ1-1; 7 nucleotides agree with TRBD1. The V gene end was trimmed by 6 bases and the J gene end by 4 bases; junction bases not matched to a gene: 11. CDR3 length equals 15 residues. Germline values: CDR1 MNHEY, CDR2 SMNVEV (reference sequence). CDR3 region: CASSETRGLGTEAFF. The CDR3 DNA sequence: TGTGCCAGCAGCGAGACGAGGGGGCTGGGCACTGAAGCTTTCTTT.

The genes are TRBV27 and TRBJ1-2; TRBD1 is a possible D gene (6 bases). The V end lost 2 bases, the J end lost 7 bases, and 11 bases lay between the germline ends. The CDR3 has 13 residues. Germline loops: CDR1 MNHEY, CDR2 SMNVEV (reference sequence). CDR3 sequence reads: CASSLGAGVGYTF. CDR3 sequence (DNA): TGTGCCAGCAGTTTAGGGGCAGGGGTTGGCTACACCTTC.

In the case of this clonotype: One end of the junction varies from germline; a read error may be responsible. The rearrangement uses TRBV7-2 and TRBJ2-5; D gene ambiguous. The CDR3 spans 13 residues. CDR1 is SGHTA and CDR2 is FQGNSA in the germline V gene. The chain's CDR3 is CASSLILEDTQYF. In DNA form, the CDR3 reads TGTGCCAGCAGCTTAATTCTAGAAGATACCCAGTACTTC.

Worth noting for this clonotype: No conserved phenylalanine or tryptophan ends this CDR3, so it is likely a read error. V usage is TRBV7-9 and J usage is TRBJ2-1; D may match TRBD1 or TRBD2 (6 bases each). Trimming cost V 7 bases and J 7 bases, with 14 bases left between them. CDR3 length: 13 amino acids. In germline, CDR1 is SEHNR, CDR2 FQNEAQ (reference sequence). The CDR3 is CASIQGGGNEQFL. DNA for the CDR3: TGTGCCAGCATCCAAGGGGGAGGAAATGAGCAGTTCTTA.

The rearrangement joins TRBV12-3 or TRBV12-4 to TRBJ1-2; the D gene is possibly TRBD1 (5 bases). The CDR3 spans 14 residues. V lost 6 bases and J lost 11, with 22 bases in between. CDR3 residues: CASSIAPTEASYTF. The CDR3 bases are TGTGCCAGCAGCATAGCTCCGACAGAAGCTTCGTACACCTTC.

The sample holds one count of this clonotype. The CDR3 DNA reads TGTGCCAGCACCTCTGTTGGGGTGTTAGGAGGTGACTATGGCTACACCTTC. Amino acid sequence: CASTSVGVLGGDYGYTF. The chain employs TRBV3-1 and TRBJ1-2, with no clear D. CDR1 and CDR2 from the germline V gene are LGHDT and YNNKEL (reference sequence). Trimming cost V 7 bases and J 3 bases, with 24 bases left between them. CDR3 length equals 17 residues.

The chain combines TRBV5-5 with TRBJ1-4; a possible D gene is TRBD1 (6 bases). Trimming removed 4 bases at V and 8 bases at J, with 15 bases between. This CDR3 has 14 amino acids. CDR1 is SGHKS and CDR2 is YYEKEE in the germline V gene (reference sequence). The CDR3 bases are TGTGCCAGCAGCCCAGGGGCCCGATTAGAAAAACTGTTTTTT. This sequence encodes CASSPGARLEKLFF.

J is TRBJ2-5 and V is TRBV28; TRBD2 is a possible D gene (5 bases). Germline loops: CDR1 MDHEN, CDR2 SYDVKM. This CDR3 is 15 amino acids long. V was pared by 6 bases and J by 5 bases, with 19 bases between. For the CDR3, the DNA is TGTGCCAGCAGCCCCATTGCTGGGAGTCGGGAGACCCAGTACTTC. Its protein is CASSPIAGSRETQYF.

Notes on this clonotype: Likely a read error: the CDR3 ends without its conserved phenylalanine or tryptophan. The chain carries TRBV12-3 or TRBV12-4 and TRBJ2-5; 7 bases agree with TRBD1. V lost 3 bases to trimming and J lost 3 bases; unmatched junction nucleotides: 1. The CDR3 length is 13 residues. Here the CDR3 reads CASSFTGEETQYL. In DNA form, the CDR3 reads TGTGCCAGCAGTTTTACAGGGGAAGAGACCCAGTACTTA.